The present TCR beta chain was sequenced within a study of shared clonotypes between healthy human individuals. The study's findings and limits: Sampling included only blood; tissue repertoires likely differ. A handful of donors shared 5% to 5.5% of their naive CD4 clonotypes. Relative to their counterparts shared across all four donors, non-shared clonotypes exhibited diminished generation probabilities.

Each subset's genomic DNA was shared equally among a number of immunoSEQ plates. TCRdb's table, derived via immunoSEQ multiplex PCR, lists solely in-frame clones and lacks some. In the table there are millions of clones, 85% to 95% of which are singletons. V was pared by 5 bases and J by 3 bases, with 6 bases of the junction left unmatched. The V gene's germline CDR1 is SGHTA and CDR2 FQGNSA. The CDR3 loop spans 15 amino acids. This clone was seen a single time. The antigen is not known. The chain carries TRBV7-2 and TRBJ1-2; 10 bases map to TRBD1. The sequenced sample was naive CD4+ T cells sorted from blood. Regarding subset: CD45RA+ positively selected. The receptor's source is a man aged 18-30 years in good health. The CDR3: CASSPDRGPYYGYTF. CDR3 in DNA: TGTGCCAGCAGCCCCGACAGGGGGCCGTACTATGGCTACACCTTC.